One and the same sample provided the 2 T cell receptor beta chains below, sequenced in a study of vaccination effects on CD4 cells after COVID-19. What these receptors recognize is not known. With the ViraFEST assay, the study expanded antigen-specific CD4+ T cells using viral peptide pools, then sequenced them. Once cultured for more than nine days, the cells underwent separation to obtain CD4+ T cells. The person was diagnosed with PCR-confirmed SARS-CoV-2 infection between March and December 2020. Method: immunoSEQ multiplex PCR; TCRdb's copy keeps in-frame clones and lacks some. The top ten hold about 19% of the sample, which has around 25,000 clones, 65% to 80% seen once. The sample in question was CD4+ T cells from PBMCs cultured with HCoV-NL63 spike peptides, obtained before COVID-19 vaccination. The receptors shown here come from a human donor who had a prior SARS-CoV-2 infection.

The chain combines TRBV7-9 with TRBJ1-1, with TRBD1 as a possible D gene (6 bases). Germline V gene data show CDR1 as SEHNR and CDR2 as FQNEAQ (reference sequence). Trimming took off 4 bases at V and 1 base at J, with 7 bases between the two ends. The CDR3 contains 13 residues. CDR3 nucleotides: TGTGCCAGCAGCTCACAGGGGAACACTGAAGCTTTCTTT. This encodes CASSSQGNTEAFF.

Sample share makes this clone large (0.1 to 1%). V gene TRBV7-3 combines with J gene TRBJ2-2; the D is unclear. V gave up 2 bases and J gave up 1 base, with 11 bases separating them. CDR3 length equals 16 residues. In germline, CDR1 is SGHTA, CDR2 FQGTGA. CDR3 in DNA: TGTGCCAGCAGCTTATTGTCATCGGGGAACACCGGGGAGCTGTTTTTT. It translates to CASSLLSSGNTGELFF.